A selection of T cell receptor beta chains follows, all from one sample in a study of blood T cell repertoires in COVID-19. Sequencing used immunoSEQ multiplex PCR; TCRdb keeps in-frame clones, though not all of them. The table includes approximately 30,000 clones, more than 70% detected once. The sample was peripheral blood. These receptors all stem from a human donor in a cohort sampled during active COVID-19. The CDR3 runs from the conserved cysteine through the conserved F or W. D genes are given only for firm matches. Size is omitted from some rows. Given values are once, few, many or a class for expanded clones.

TRBJ2-3 NA NA TRBV7-9 CASSLAGGPGPDTQYF TGTGCCAGCAGCTTAGCGGGGGGTCCTGGCCCAGATACGCAGTATTTT
TRBJ2-7 NA TRBD1 TRBV19 CASGYGTGLNEQYF TGTGCCAGTGGCTACGGGACAGGGCTAAACGAGCAGTACTTC
TRBJ1-1 NA NA TRBV12-3/TRBV12-4 CASTIGTGLLAFF TGTGCCAGCACTATCGGAACAGGTCTGCTAGCTTTCTTT
TRBJ1-1 NA TRBD1 TRBV5-1 CASSPVTNRGREAFF TGCGCCAGCAGCCCGGTTACAAACAGGGGGCGTGAAGCTTTCTTT
TRBJ2-4 NA NA TRBV2 CASTGMVAKYIQYF TGTGCCAGCACAGGGATGGTGGCCAAATACATTCAGTACTTC
TRBJ1-1 NA NA TRBV7-2 CASTPQAGYTEAFF TGTGCCAGCACCCCGCAGGCAGGGTACACTGAAGCTTTCTTT
TRBJ1-2 NA NA TRBV3-1/TRBV3-2 CASSPHLGTPNYGYTF TGTGCCAGCAGTCCGCACCTAGGGACTCCTAACTATGGCTACACCTTC
TRBJ1-1 few NA TRBV6-5 CASSLLNTEAFF TGTGCCAGCAGCCTATTGAACACTGAAGCTTTCTTT
TRBJ2-7 few NA TRBV5-1 CASSDSYEQYF TGCGCCAGCTCGGACAGTTACGAGCAGTACTTC
TRBJ2-7 NA TRBD2 TRBV3-1/TRBV3-2 CASSQVLAGVRYF TGTGCCAGCAGCCAAGTCCTAGCGGGGGTTCGGTACTTC
TRBJ1-5 NA NA TRBV12-3/TRBV12-4 CASSSLTAQPQHF TGTGCCAGCAGCTCGCTGACAGCCCAGCCCCAGCATTTT
TRBJ2-1 NA TRBD1 TRBV5-1 CASSSDRGNEQFF TGCGCCAGCAGCTCGGACAGGGGCAATGAGCAGTTCTTC
TRBJ2-1 NA TRBD1 TRBV12-5 CASGGTGRNEQFF TGTGCTAGTGGAGGGACAGGGCGCAATGAGCAGTTCTTC
TRBJ2-3 NA NA TRBV2 CASDLVSTDTQYF TGTGCCAGCGATTTAGTTAGCACAGATACGCAGTATTTT
TRBJ1-6 few NA TRBV7-3 CASSLTGDSSSPLHF TGTGCCAGCAGCTTAACCGGAGACTCTAGTTCACCCCTCCACTTT
TRBJ2-7 NA TRBD1 TRBV6-6 CATTGTGGGGQYF TGTGCCACTACCGGGACAGGAGGAGGCGGGCAGTACTTC
TRBJ2-2 NA TRBD2 TRBV5-4 CASSLGGSGGAMKLFF TGTGCCAGCAGCCTCGGTGGTAGCGGGGGGGCTATGAAGCTGTTTTTT
TRBJ1-3 once NA TRBV19 CATQGSGNTIYF TGTGCGACCCAGGGGAGTGGAAACACCATATATTTT
TRBJ1-5 NA NA TRBV19 CASHSSRRGNQPQHF TGTGCCAGTCATTCATCCCGAAGGGGGAATCAGCCCCAGCATTTT
TRBJ2-7 NA TRBD2 TRBV27 CASRYGTSGGTITYEQYF TGTGCCAGCAGGTATGGGACTAGCGGGGGGACGATAACCTACGAGCAGTACTTC
TRBJ1-1 NA NA TRBV11-1 CASSLGSVNTEAFF TGTGCCAGCAGCTTAGGAAGCGTGAACACTGAAGCTTTCTTT
TRBJ2-5 NA NA TRBV6-5 CASTPAAEQETQYF TGTGCCAGCACCCCCGCGGCGGAGCAAGAGACCCAGTACTTC
TRBJ2-7 once NA TRBV9 CASSVGLPSYEQYF TGTGCCAGCAGCGTAGGACTGCCCTCCTACGAGCAGTACTTC
TRBJ1-1 NA NA TRBV30 CAWSGAGEAFF TGTGCCTGGAGTGGGGCGGGTGAAGCTTTCTTT
TRBJ1-4 NA TRBD1 TRBV6-5 CASSPGGHRNEKLFF TGTGCCAGCAGTCCAGGGGGACACCGTAATGAAAAACTGTTTTTT
TRBJ2-3 NA NA TRBV24-1 CATSAGAGADTQYF TGTGCCACCAGTGCTGGGGCTGGAGCAGATACGCAGTATTTT
TRBJ1-4 NA NA TRBV10-1 CASSESASGTNEKLFF TGCGCCAGCAGTGAGTCGGCATCGGGAACTAATGAAAAACTGTTTTTT
TRBJ2-5 NA NA TRBV9 CASSVDQGRSRETQYF TGTGCCAGCAGCGTAGACCAGGGGCGCTCTCGGGAGACCCAGTACTTC
TRBJ2-3 NA NA TRBV5-1 CASRDGQGGDTQYF TGCGCCAGCAGAGACGGACAGGGAGGGGATACGCAGTATTTT
TRBJ2-5 once NA TRBV2 CASTDNKETQYF TGTGCCAGCACGGACAACAAAGAGACCCAGTACTTC
TRBJ2-7 NA TRBD2 TRBV27 CASSLYQPSGVGVYEQYF TGTGCCAGCAGTTTATATCAGCCTAGCGGGGTTGGAGTCTACGAGCAGTACTTC
TRBJ2-7 NA NA TRBV6-5 CASSYSQWAGGEQYF TGTGCCAGCAGTTACTCACAGTGGGCTGGGGGGGAGCAGTACTTC
TRBJ1-5 NA TRBD1 TRBV3-1/TRBV3-2 CASSNFASLRGREGGNQPQHF TGTGCCAGCAGCAACTTTGCCTCGTTAAGGGGGCGCGAGGGGGGCAATCAGCCCCAGCATTTT
TRBJ1-4 NA TRBD1 TRBV6-5 CASKPGQYNEKLFF TGTGCCAGCAAGCCGGGACAGTATAATGAAAAACTGTTTTTT
TRBJ1-1 NA TRBD1 TRBV19 CASRTWTGASTEAFF TGTGCCAGTAGAACTTGGACAGGGGCGAGCACTGAAGCTTTCTTT
TRBJ1-6 once NA TRBV5-8 CASRYRASGSPLHF TGTGCCAGCAGATACAGGGCGTCGGGCTCACCCCTCCACTTT
TRBJ1-4 NA NA TRBV6-5 CASSPPGITGEKLFF TGTGCCAGCAGTCCCCCGGGTATAACTGGTGAAAAACTGTTTTTT
TRBJ1-3 NA NA TRBV4-1 CASSQEGASGNTIYF TGCGCCAGCAGCCAAGAAGGGGCATCTGGAAACACCATATATTTT
TRBJ1-3 NA NA TRBV6-5 CASSYTRNSGNTIYF TGTGCCAGCAGTTACACTAGAAACTCTGGAAACACCATATATTTT
TRBJ1-1 NA NA TRBV4-2 CASSQHGQNTEAFF TGTGCCAGCAGCCAACACGGACAGAACACTGAAGCTTTCTTT
TRBJ2-2 NA TRBD2 TRBV19 CASNSGPNTGELFF TGTGCCAGTAATAGCGGGCCGAACACCGGGGAGCTGTTTTTT
TRBJ1-5 NA NA TRBV5-5 CASSFRVQHFGGNQPQHF TGTGCCAGCAGCTTCCGGGTCCAACACTTCGGGGGCAATCAGCCCCAGCATTTT
TRBJ1-2 once NA TRBV19 CASSSTGRGGYTF TGTGCCAGTAGTTCCACAGGGAGGGGTGGCTACACCTTC
TRBJ1-2 NA NA TRBV4-2 CASSFRGAKDNYGYTF TGTGCCAGCAGCTTCCGGGGGGCGAAGGATAACTATGGCTACACCTTC
TRBJ2-5 NA NA TRBV9 CASSVATMETQYF TGTGCCAGCAGCGTAGCTACGATGGAGACCCAGTACTTC
TRBJ2-7 NA TRBD1 TRBV5-1 CASSPMGQAYEQYF TGCGCCAGCAGCCCCATGGGACAGGCCTACGAGCAGTACTTC
TRBJ2-5 NA NA TRBV7-3 CASSNTREETQYF TGTGCCAGCAGCAACACTAGGGAAGAGACCCAGTACTTC
TRBJ1-2 NA TRBD1 TRBV7-8 CASSLTTGVGGYTF TGTGCCAGCAGCTTAACGACAGGGGTAGGTGGCTACACCTTC
TRBJ2-1 NA TRBD2 TRBV3-1/TRBV3-2 CASTLAGANEQFF TGTGCCAGCACACTAGCGGGGGCCAATGAGCAGTTCTTC
TRBJ2-7 once TRBD2 TRBV5-4 CASSLGAGDQDEQYF TGTGCCAGCAGCTTGGGAGCGGGGGATCAGGACGAGCAGTACTTC
TRBJ2-2 NA TRBD2 TRBV6-5 CASSYLAGGPGELFF TGTGCCAGCAGTTATTTGGCGGGGGGGCCCGGGGAGCTGTTTTTT
TRBJ2-1 NA TRBD2 TRBV7-3 CASSLIPRGGVNEQFF TGTGCCAGCAGCTTAATTCCGCGGGGGGGCGTGAATGAGCAGTTCTTC
TRBJ1-2 NA NA TRBV7-2 CASSLALASSYTF TGTGCCAGCAGCTTAGCGCTGGCTTCGAGCTACACCTTC
TRBJ1-2 NA NA TRBV19 CANSTGRAESYTF TGTGCCAATAGTACCGGCAGGGCGGAAAGCTACACCTTC
TRBJ1-2 NA NA TRBV10-3 CAISGEKGHGYTF TGTGCCATCAGTGGGGAGAAGGGTCATGGCTACACCTTC